This paragraph covers one TCR beta chain sequence. This clone showed up just once. It lacks a known antigen. No base quality information exists; no much larger clone differs at one position. TCRbeta CDR3 regions were amplified from genomic DNA by means of the immunoSEQ Assay, a bias-controlled multiplex PCR. In the original analysis: Within the assay, amplification of reference gene primers was used to estimate how many nucleated cells each sample contained. To quantify the absolute abundance of each unique TCRbeta CDR3 rearrangement, sequence reads were collapsed and filtered. For each sample, productive Simpson clonality was calculated as the square root of Simpson's diversity index across productive rearrangements. Here the immuneACCESS table is served through TCRdb, limited to in-frame sequences with V and J called. Missing clones are a known gap in these copies; in checked studies unresolved V genes cover under half, and the rest lacks a known reason. The V and J calls and clone size were taken over from that table, and D and trimming were inferred from the DNA. Counted in this sample were about 240,000 clones; 81% of them appeared once. The ten top clones hold 6.5% to 9.5% of the sample.

CDR1 is given as MNHEY and CDR2 as SMNVEV, both from the germline V gene (reference sequence). V is shortened by 5 bases, J by 5 bases, and the region joining them spans 7 bases. The CDR3, from cysteine to phenylalanine, totals 13 residues. The sequence is cut down to CDR3 DNA, 39 bases in frame from base 1. The data are from a study of blood T cell repertoires in COVID-19 (dated by TCRdb to 2020 to 2022). About the full investigation: Samples covering the acute and convalescent phases of COVID-19 were provided by collaborators in the United States, Italy and Spain. Subjects who had been exposed to COVID-19, were actively infected with it, or had recovered from it provided the deeply sampled blood TCRbeta repertoires that made up the dataset. Nearly every sample came with metadata listing a de-identified subject ID, COVID-19 status, age in years and sex. The prospective study material was composed of cDNA or gDNA derived from T cells, B-cell-depleted T cells, or PBMCs. The repertoires were released in a freely available public database meant as a resource for research on the immune response to SARS-CoV-2. Where HLA class I and class II types were available, the types were taken from metadata supplied by the sample provider, not from assay-based typing. The samples were drawn from two sources: the first 160 participants of the ongoing ImmuneRACE study, and 1,254 subjects contributed by 6 global collaborators. Here is what the overall study found, with its caveats: The amount of clinical and demographic metadata varied by source and participant and was provided uncurated.

One collaborating source in Seattle enrolled patients during active infection and followed them longitudinally through the course of disease. The collaborating institutions used their own protocols to collect whole blood in K2EDTA tubes. For TCRbeta analysis, collaborators shipped samples in one of three forms: frozen whole blood, isolated PBMCs, or DNA extracted from either of those sample types. The sequence came from a woman of 80 years or more with COVID-19, enrolled during active disease. Sequenced input: peripheral blood. This chain is built from TRBV27 and TRBJ1-6; confidence is insufficient to name the D gene. The DNA sequence reads TGTGCCAGCAGTCTCACGGATAATTCACCCCTCCACTTT. It encodes CASSLTDNSPLHF.